The next 18 T cell receptor delta chains were all read from a single sample in a study of γδ T cells in repeated Plasmodium falciparum infection. Vgamma9/Vdelta2+ and Vdelta2-negative gammadelta T cells were flow-sorted from PBMC for bulk sequencing. TCRdb re-called the multiplex PCR reads with CATT. In the table there are about 48,000 delta-chain clones, 1.6% of which are singletons. The sample consisted of gamma-delta T cells from blood. These receptors were obtained from a pool of human donors (malaria-infected and uninfected, not separated).

This clone was picked up a small number of times. This sequence is one base from a far larger clone and is likely a read error. The same CDR3 also results from other DNA sequences found in this sample. The V gene is TRDV1, the J gene TRDJ1, with 10 positions matching TRDD3. The CDR3 length is 23 residues. CDR1 is TSWWSYY, CDR2 QGS, per germline. Written as DNA, the CDR3 is TGTGCTCTTGGGGAACTTGAGTACTGGGGGATCTATAAGGGTCCTCCTGGCGGCGATAAACTTATCTTT. This gives the protein CALGELEYWGIYKGPPGGDKLIF.

A few counts support this clone. A single base separates this from a much larger clone, so it may be a read error. Other DNA sequences in this specimen translate into the identical CDR3. This chain uses TRDV1 with TRDJ1; 13 bases fit TRDD3. The CDR3 runs to 25 residues. Germline values: CDR1 TSWWSYY, CDR2 QGS. The CDR3 region is CALGELKGPNSPDWGIRCHTDKLIF. The CDR3 DNA sequence: TGTGCTCTTGGGGAACTGAAAGGCCCTAATAGTCCTGACTGGGGGATACGCTGTCACACCGATAAACTCATCTTC.

For this clone: A far larger clone differs by one base, so this is likely a read error. Other DNA sequences in the sample encode the same CDR3. The J gene went uncalled, whereas the V gene is TRDV1; TRDD3, the D gene given by the table, was not confirmed from the DNA. The CDR3 runs to 19 residues. The germline V gene encodes CDR1 TSWWSYY and CDR2 QGS. The CDR3 spells CALGEREWGGPSLTAQLFF. The CDR3 DNA follows: TGTGCTCTTGGGGAACGGGAATGGGGGGGCCCCTCTTTGACAGCACAGCTCTTCTTT.

Remarks on this clone: The protein TCRdb lists belongs to a much larger clone and differs from this DNA's translation at residue 10, which points to a read error; the protein shown is made from the DNA. This chain joins TRDV3 and TRDJ1; 7 bases map to TRDD3. The J gene, absent from TCRdb, was called here by matching the DNA to germline. The CDR3 is 13 residues long. Germline lookup yields CDR1 TVYSNPD and CDR2 GDNSRS (reference sequence). The CDR3 here is CALLGTSTDRLIF. In nucleotides, the CDR3 is TGTGCCCTACTGGGGACCTCCACCGATAGACTCATCTTT.

This clone is classed as large. Other nucleotide sequences in the sample specify the same CDR3. This chain joins TRDV2 and TRDJ1, with TRDD3 matching 10 bases. The CDR3 runs 19 residues. The V gene's germline CDR1 is GEAIGNYY and CDR2 EKD. V dropped 0 bases and J dropped 0; count of bases not matched to a gene: 12. CDR3 region: CACDTFSYGGYGYTDKLIF. Written as DNA, the CDR3 is TGTGCCTGTGACACCTTTTCCTACGGGGGATACGGGTACACCGATAAACTCATCTTT.

This clone was detected ten times or more. CDR3 nucleotides: TGTGCCTGTGATACCCTGACGTGGGGGATACCTACCGATAAACTCATCTTT. This translates into CACDTLTWGIPTDKLIF. This rearrangement joins TRDV2 to TRDJ1; TRDD3 aligns across 10 bases. J lost 2 bases, V lost 4 bases, and 12 bases had no gene match. Germline values: CDR1 GEAIGNYY, CDR2 EKD. The CDR3 loop spans 17 amino acids.

This clone has more than one count but fewer than ten. The TCRdb protein, from a much larger clone, departs from this DNA's translation at residue 8, likely by read error; the protein shown derives from the DNA. This sequence joins TRDV1 and TRDJ1, with 8 bases that match TRDD3. The J gene comes from matching the DNA to germline here; TCRdb lacks it. Germline CDR1 reads TSWWSYY; CDR2 reads QGS. V dropped 2 bases and J dropped 6; count of bases not matched to a gene: 11. The CDR3 length is 16 residues. CDR3 sequence reads: CALGEDLLLGENKLIF. In DNA, the CDR3 is TGTGCTCTTGGGGAAGATCTTCTTCTGGGGGAAAATAAACTCATCTTT.

Remarks on this clone: The protein in TCRdb stems from a much larger clone and differs at residue 3 from this DNA's translation, likely a read error; here the protein is translated from the DNA. The chain carries TRDV1 and TRDJ1; TRDD3 matches at 12 bases. The CDR3 contains 25 residues. Germline V gene sequence: CDR1 TSWWSYY, CDR2 QGS. The CDR3 loop reads CAIGEFQRGPSEKNWGIPSNSKLIF. The CDR3 nucleotides read TGTGCTATTGGGGAGTTCCAGAGGGGGCCTTCCGAAAAAAACTGGGGGATACCTTCCAACAGTAAACTCATCTTT.

This clone has more than one count but fewer than ten. It differs at one base from a far larger clone, so likely a read error. This same CDR3 is encoded by further DNA sequences in the sample. This rearrangement joins TRDV2 to TRDJ1; 11 nucleotides line up with TRDD3. The J gene, missing from TCRdb, was assigned here through DNA to germline matching. Germline trimming cut 1 base from V and 4 bases from J; bases unmatched to any gene: 7. Germline CDR1 and CDR2: GEAIGNYY and EKD. There are 16 residues in the CDR3. CDR3 nucleotide sequence: TGTGCCTGTGACACGCTTGCTGGGGGATACAGCGATAAACTCATCTTT. Translation: CACDTLAGGYSDKLIF.

This clone is categorized as medium-sized (0.01 to 0.1%). Other nucleotide sequences from this sample produce the same CDR3. This chain links TRDV1 with TRDJ1; D unresolved. CDR1 is TSWWSYY, CDR2 QGS, per germline. CDR3 length equals 19 residues. V shed 0 bases and J shed 0 bases, with 20 bases lying between them. As DNA, the CDR3 is TGTGCTCTTGGGGAACTACCCGAACCGGGGTCCGGGTACACCGATAAACTCATCTTT. As protein: CALGELPEPGSGYTDKLIF.

For this clone: The protein given by TCRdb reflects a much larger clone and differs at residue 6 from this DNA's translation, likely from a read error; the protein shown is the DNA's translation. The chain recombines TRDV1 with TRDJ1; TRDD3 matches at 8 bases. The J gene, not given by TCRdb, was assigned here from a germline match of the nucleotide sequence. This CDR3 is 18 amino acids long. With 2 bases clipped from V and 3 bases from J, the junction kept 14 bases outside the gene matches. The germline V gene has CDR1 TSWWSYY and CDR2 QGS. The CDR3 reads CALGEGPLYWGSSDKLIF. CDR3 DNA: TGTGCTCTTGGGGAAGGCCCCCTGTACTGGGGGTCTTCCGATAAACTCATCTTT.

This clone was detected ten times or more. V is TRDV1 and J is TRDJ1; D may be TRDD3 (5 bases). CDR1 and CDR2 from the germline V gene are TSWWSYY and QGS. This CDR3 has 17 amino acids. The V and J ends lost 0 bases and 0 bases respectively, with 14 bases between them. The CDR3 loop reads CALGELNSGGYTDKLIF. The CDR3 nucleotides read TGTGCTCTTGGGGAACTCAATTCCGGGGGGTACACCGATAAACTCATCTTT.

As concerns this clone: The amino acid sequence in TCRdb belongs to a much larger clone and departs from this DNA's translation at residue 3, likely a sequencing read error; the sequence shown is translated from the DNA. The rearrangement links TRDV2 to TRDJ1, with 8 bases identical to TRDD3. The J gene, left out of TCRdb, was set here by checking the DNA against germline. Germline V CDR1 and CDR2: GEAIGNYY, EKD. The CDR3 sequence is 16 residues long. The CDR3 here is CARDKPLGAYTDKLIF. DNA of the CDR3: TGTGCCCGTGACAAACCACTGGGGGCTTACACCGATAAACTCATCTTT.

Worth noting for this clone: A read error likely explains why the TCRdb protein, taken from a much larger clone, differs from this DNA's translation at residue 11; the protein shown is translated from the DNA. The V gene was identified as TRDV1, while no J gene was called. This CDR3 has 15 amino acids. Germline V CDR1 and CDR2: TSWWSYY, QGS. The DNA of the CDR3 is TGTGCTCTTGGGGAACAGGCCCTTCCTGAAGTGGGGCTCATCTTT. This gives the protein CALGEQALPEVGLIF.

Comments on this clone: Given a much more abundant clone one base away, this may be a read error. The chain employs TRDV2 and TRDJ1; unclear D gene. The J gene comes from matching the DNA to germline here; TCRdb lacks it. This CDR3 has 34 amino acids. Germline V lookup: CDR1 GEAIGNYY, CDR2 EKD. Trimming cost V 0 bases and J 0 bases, with 67 bases left between them. The CDR3 DNA reads as TGTGCCTGTGACACCGGAAACTCATTGAACATTGAAGTAGAGGGAGGTCGAGATGGCGAAAACTATATCCGCCCGTTCGATCACACCGATAAACTCATCTTT. It codes for CACDTGNSLNIEVEGGRDGENYIRPFDHTDKLIF.

There are many counts of this clone. TCRdb lists the protein of a much larger clone for this DNA, which differs at residue 5, so this is likely a read error; the protein given here is translated from the DNA itself. V is TRDV1 and J is TRDJ1; D remains unclear. Because TCRdb records no J gene, it was assigned here through a match of the DNA to germline. Trimming shortened V by 5 bases and J by 8 bases, and 6 bases separated the two germline ends. CDR1 and CDR2 from the germline V gene are TSWWSYY and QGS. The CDR3 loop spans 10 amino acids. The chain's CDR3 is CALGRAKLIF. CDR3 bases: TGTGCTCTTGGGAGGGCCAAACTCATCTTT.

This clone was picked up a small number of times. The protein that TCRdb holds for this DNA derives from a much larger clone and differs from the translated DNA at residue 6, which likely indicates a read error; the protein shown here is translated from the DNA. The V and J genes are TRDV1 and TRDJ1; D gene uncertain. CDR1 and CDR2 from the germline V gene are TSWWSYY and QGS. Trimming left V 2 bases short and J 1 base short, with 11 bases between. The CDR3 is made up of 15 amino acids. The CDR3 reads CALGEVARPTDKLIF. The CDR3 DNA is TGTGCTCTTGGGGAAGTAGCGAGGCCCACCGATAAACTCATCTTT.

Comment on this clone: TCRdb lists the protein of a much larger clone for this DNA, which differs at residue 3, so this is likely a read error; the protein given here is translated from the DNA itself. The chain couples TRDV1 to TRDJ1; 8 nucleotides line up with TRDD3. TCRdb leaves out the J gene; it was filled in here by matching the DNA to germline. V shed 10 bases and J 0 bases; nucleotides not matched to a gene: 22. The V gene's germline CDR1 is TSWWSYY and CDR2 QGS. The CDR3 extends over 19 amino acids. CDR3: CAPDEIPLDWGGYTDKLIF. In DNA, the CDR3 is TGTGCTCCAGACGAGATTCCCCTTGACTGGGGGGGATACACCGATAAACTCATCTTT.